Below, one T cell receptor (beta chain) is given with its context. Its antigen is not known. The assay ran at deep level. The table came from immunoSEQ multiplex PCR; TCRdb's copy has only in-frame clones and leaves some out. The sample lists fewer than 700,000 clones, approximately 95% occurring once. The naive CD8 fraction comprised CD45RO-negative cells positively selected for CCR7 and excluded terminally differentiated effector memory CD45RA+ cells. This CDR3 is 14 amino acids long. Trimming stripped 1 base from V and 2 bases from J, with 9 bases between. Germline lookup yields CDR1 MDHEN and CDR2 SYDVKM. The source of the sample is a study of shared clonotypes between healthy human individuals. As for the study in general: Plates per donor: three CD4 naive, three CD4 memory, two CD8 naive, one CD8 memory.

Study-level findings and limits: Against clonotypes common to all four donors, non-shared ones had lower generation probabilities.

The rearrangement links TRBV28 to TRBJ2-7; D gene ambiguous. This clonotype was obtained from a woman aged 30 to 39 in good health. Sequencing used naive CD8+ T cells sorted from blood. CDR3 region: CASSLLHTPYEQYF. In DNA form, the CDR3 reads TGTGCCAGCAGTTTATTACATACCCCCTACGAGCAGTACTTC.